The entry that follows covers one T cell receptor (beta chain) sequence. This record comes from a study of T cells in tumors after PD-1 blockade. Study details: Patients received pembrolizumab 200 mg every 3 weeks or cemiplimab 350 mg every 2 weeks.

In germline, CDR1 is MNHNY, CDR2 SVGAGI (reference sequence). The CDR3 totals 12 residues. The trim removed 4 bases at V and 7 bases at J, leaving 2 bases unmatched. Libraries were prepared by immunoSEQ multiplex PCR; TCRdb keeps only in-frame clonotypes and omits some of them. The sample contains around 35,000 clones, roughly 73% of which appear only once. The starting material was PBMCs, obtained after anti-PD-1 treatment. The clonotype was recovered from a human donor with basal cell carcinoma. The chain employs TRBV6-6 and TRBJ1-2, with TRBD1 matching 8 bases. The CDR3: CASSSDRAGYTF. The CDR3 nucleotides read TGTGCCAGCAGTTCGGACAGGGCTGGCTACACCTTC.